These T cell receptor beta chains were read from a single sample in a study of T cells in Graves' hyperthyroidism and ophthalmopathy. TCRdb reprocessed the multiplex PCR reads via MiXCR and lists one record per CDR3 protein. The sample yields 300,000 to 500,000 distinct CDR3 sequences, roughly 13% seen once. Specimen: blood. Receptors were obtained from a man aged 45-60 years with Graves' ophthalmopathy. Both conserved end residues are part of each CDR3. Each record gives: V gene, J gene, CDR3 protein.

TRBV4-1	TRBJ2-7	CASSQGGGPYEQYF
TRBV30	TRBJ2-3	CAWSVGRRDTQYF
TRBV6-1	TRBJ2-2	CASSERAGVTGELFF
TRBV30	TRBJ1-1	CAWSFLLGGTEAFF
TRBV5-1	TRBJ2-1	CASSLSSRSYNEQFF
TRBV29-1	TRBJ2-7	CSVATDAYEQYF
TRBV6-1	TRBJ2-7	CASSESPGRYEQYF
TRBV25-1	TRBJ1-2	CASSASGFAYGYTF
TRBV11-1	TRBJ2-1	CASSLVVTPGYEQFF
TRBV28	TRBJ2-7	CASRTGGKAYEQYF
TRBV7-2	TRBJ2-5	CASSLEGPRRGTQYF
TRBV5-1	TRBJ2-5	CASSRDHQETQYF
TRBV7-9	TRBJ2-4	CASSLGKNIQYF
TRBV7-9	TRBJ2-7	CASSLMSSSYEQYF
TRBV12-3/TRBV12-4	TRBJ1-1	CASSWVGRNTEAFF
TRBV20-1	TRBJ1-3	CSASAARNTIYF
TRBV27	TRBJ1-1	CASLSGGEAFF
TRBV6-2/TRBV6-3	TRBJ2-7	CASSYPATYEQYF
TRBV28	TRBJ2-7	CASSLVAQGVGEQYF
TRBV5-1	TRBJ2-1	CASSLGQVDYNEQFF
TRBV5-1	TRBJ2-2	CASSSTHLGAETGELFF
TRBV19	TRBJ1-5	CASSIVGRNQPQHF